This TCR beta chain originates from a study of neurological immune-mediated disorders. This clonotype was seen repeatedly, ten times or more. The cDNA was synthesized by 5'RACE incorporating 10-nucleotide random UMIs. The output of every sequencing run, over 200 million TCR-beta sequences, came from 15-18 subjects. TCRdb itself ran the 5' RACE reads through MiXCR, one entry per CDR3 protein. Of approximately 77,000 distinct CDR3 sequences listed, about 9.7% are singletons. Looked up from germline, CDR1 is SGHRS and CDR2 is YFSETQ. The CDR3 length is 14 residues. Trimming shortened V by 5 bases and J by 2 bases, and 12 bases separated the two germline ends.

This clonotype originated in a man over 45 in good health. Sequencing input: PBMCs. This sequence joins TRBV5-1 and TRBJ2-3, with D hard to call. For the CDR3, the DNA is TGCGCCAGCAGTTCCGGGTCGAACACAGATACGCAGTATTTT. Its translation is CASSSGSNTDTQYF.